This entry describes one T cell receptor beta chain. The method was immunoSEQ multiplex PCR; TCRdb's version includes in-frame clones alone and lacks a portion of them. The sample yields roughly 61,000 clones, over 70% seen once. This sample is drawn from a study of OX40 agonist ivuxolimab in advanced cancers. CDR3 size: 13 residues. V was pared by 8 bases and J by 1 base, with 10 bases between. CDR1 is SGHTA and CDR2 is FQGTGA in the germline V gene. The source material was CD4+ or CD8+ T cells sorted from blood, sampled in a trial of the OX40 agonist ivuxolimab. The sequence was obtained from an adult with an advanced solid tumor such as melanoma, head and neck, liver or kidney cancer. This rearrangement joins TRBV7-3 to TRBJ2-3, with D possibly being TRBD1 (5 bases). CDR3 sequence (DNA): TGTGCCAGCTCAAAAGGGGGCACAGATACGCAGTATTTT. Amino acids: CASSKGGTDTQYF.